A single sample gave rise to the 11 T cell receptor beta chains below, sequenced in a study of chemoradiotherapy in HPV16-positive cancers. The assay was immunoSEQ multiplex PCR, and TCRdb's table has in-frame clones only and misses some. The sample includes 4,000 to 5,000 clones, about 85% seen only once; the top ten take 6% to 7.5%. The sample here was tumor tissue, taken from a patient who underwent chemoradiotherapy. The receptors shown here come from a human donor with HPV-associated anogenital cancer.

CDR3 DNA: TGCAGCGTTGAACGAAGATCCGGGACCTCCCCGCAGTATTTT. Translation: CSVERRSGTSPQYF. J is TRBJ2-3 and V is TRBV29-1; D is possibly TRBD1 or TRBD2 (5 bases each). The CDR3 totals 14 residues. The germline gives CDR1 SQVTM, CDR2 ANQGSEA. V gave up 2 bases and J gave up 10 bases, with 19 bases separating them.

This clone showed up just a few times. Here the CDR3 DNA reads TGTGCCAGCAGCCTGAGTAGCGGGGGGGCCGATGAGCAGTTCTTC. Protein: CASSLSSGGADEQFF. This chain connects TRBV6-4 to TRBJ2-1, with 11 nucleotides matching TRBD2. This CDR3 has 15 amino acids. V lost 6 bases to trimming and J lost 8 bases; unmatched junction nucleotides: 9. Germline loops: CDR1 MRHNA, CDR2 SNTAGT.

V gene TRBV6-1 combines with J gene TRBJ2-3, with D perhaps given as TRBD1 or TRBD2 (6 bases each). Germline-derived CDR1 and CDR2 are MNHNS and SASEGT. The CDR3 has 15 amino acids. Trimming stripped 6 bases from V and 4 bases from J, with 17 bases between. CDR3 in amino acids: CASSQLAGGPDTQYF. The CDR3 DNA reads TGTGCCAGCAGCCAACTAGCTGGGGGCCCAGATACGCAGTATTTT.

This sequence joins TRBV19 and TRBJ2-3, with D perhaps matching TRBD2 (6 bases). This CDR3 spans 14 amino acids. V lost 7 bases, J lost 6 bases, and 17 bases lay in between. Germline V gene lookup returns CDR1 LNHDA and CDR2 SQIVND (reference sequence). The DNA of the CDR3 is TGTGCCAGTAAACGGGGGTGGGAGGCCGATACGCAGTATTTT. Translating gives CASKRGWEADTQYF.

The chain links TRBV7-2 to TRBJ2-1; D gene ambiguous. V lost 0 bases and J lost 10, with 10 bases in between. The germline CDR1 and CDR2 sequences are SGHTA and FQGNSA. The CDR3 spans 13 residues. CDR3 DNA sequence: TGTGCCAGCAGCTTAGCGCGAGTTAGGGAGCAGTTCTTC. It codes for CASSLARVREQFF.

The chain's CDR3 is CASSPGQSGGAYTQYF. The DNA for the CDR3 is TGTGCCAGCTCACCGGGACAAAGCGGGGGCGCATATACGCAGTATTTT. This chain uses TRBV18 with TRBJ2-3; TRBD2 aligns across 8 bases. CDR3 length equals 16 residues. The V gene end was trimmed by 3 bases and the J gene end by 7 bases; junction bases not matched to a gene: 12. Germline lookup yields CDR1 KGHSH and CDR2 LQKENI.

This rearrangement joins TRBV7-6 to TRBJ2-3; 9 nucleotides match TRBD2. CDR1 is SGHVS and CDR2 is FNYEAQ in the germline V gene. V dropped 5 bases and J dropped 2; count of bases not matched to a gene: 8. The CDR3 contains 16 residues. The CDR3 DNA sequence: TGTGCCAGCAGCCCCAAGACTAGCGGTTCCACAGATACGCAGTATTTT. This encodes CASSPKTSGSTDTQYF. The entire variable domain, with the rest obtained from reference TRBV7-6 and TRBJ2-3, is as follows: GAGVSQSPRYKVTKRGQDVALRCDPISGHVSLYWYRQALGQGPEFLTYFNYEAQQDKSGLPNDRFSAERPEGSISTLTIQRTEQRDSAMYRCASSPKTSGSTDTQYFGPGTRLTVL.

This clone counts as large. The chain links TRBV6-1 to TRBJ2-2; the D gene is possibly TRBD2 (5 bases). The CDR3 consists of 14 residues. Germline V gene sequence: CDR1 MNHNS, CDR2 SASEGT. The CDR3 DNA reads TGTGCTAGCGCACCAAGCGCGGACACCGGGGAGCTGTTTTTT. It codes for CASAPSADTGELFF.

The J gene is TRBJ1-2, the V gene TRBV7-9; D is uncertain. CDR1 SEHNR and CDR2 FQNEAQ come from the germline V gene (reference sequence). The CDR3 is 14 residues long. Trimming took 5 bases from V and 3 from J, leaving 13 bases between them. The CDR3 DNA is TGTGCCAGCAGCACCCTCCCGATGGACTATGGCTACACCTTC. Its protein is CASSTLPMDYGYTF.

The chain employs TRBV6-4 and TRBJ1-1, with D hard to call. Trimming shortened V by 2 bases and J by 0 bases, and 7 bases separated the two germline ends. This CDR3 is 14 amino acids long. The germline V gene encodes CDR1 MRHNA and CDR2 SNTAGT. CDR3 in amino acids: CASSDGQVNTEAFF. CDR3 coding DNA: TGTGCCAGCAGTGACGGTCAGGTGAACACTGAAGCTTTCTTT.

The V and J genes are TRBV7-9 and TRBJ2-2, with TRBD1 as a possible D gene (6 bases). Germline CDR1 SEHNR, CDR2 FQNEAQ (reference sequence). The CDR3 runs 14 residues. The V and J ends lost 2 bases and 7 bases respectively, with 11 bases between them. DNA for the CDR3: TGTGCCAGCAGCTTACAAACAGGGTTCGGGGAGCTGTTTTTT. Translating it yields CASSLQTGFGELFF.